This T cell receptor (beta chain) is drawn from a study of identical twins. The germline V gene encodes CDR1 SGHRS and CDR2 YFSETQ. Trimming removed 5 bases from V and 2 bases from J, with 11 bases in between. This CDR3 has 15 amino acids. cDNA carried unique molecular identifiers, and a universal primer site was added by template switching. TCRdb analysed the 5' RACE reads with MiXCR anew, one entry per CDR3 protein. In the table there are 470,000 or so distinct CDR3 sequences, roughly 24% of which are singletons. Separately, the same data were catalogued under a study of T cells expressing NK-cell markers. That report adds: Dominant NKG2C+ clonotypes made up roughly 1.0-7.0% of CD8+ T cells in six donors.

Sequencing was performed on CD4+ T cells sorted from blood. This receptor was identified in a woman between 18 and 30 years old in good health. This sequence joins TRBV5-1 and TRBJ1-6; D is unclear. The CDR3 nucleotides are TGCGCCAGCAGGCCCCGGGAGACCTATAATTCACCCCTCCACTTT. As protein: CASRPRETYNSPLHF.